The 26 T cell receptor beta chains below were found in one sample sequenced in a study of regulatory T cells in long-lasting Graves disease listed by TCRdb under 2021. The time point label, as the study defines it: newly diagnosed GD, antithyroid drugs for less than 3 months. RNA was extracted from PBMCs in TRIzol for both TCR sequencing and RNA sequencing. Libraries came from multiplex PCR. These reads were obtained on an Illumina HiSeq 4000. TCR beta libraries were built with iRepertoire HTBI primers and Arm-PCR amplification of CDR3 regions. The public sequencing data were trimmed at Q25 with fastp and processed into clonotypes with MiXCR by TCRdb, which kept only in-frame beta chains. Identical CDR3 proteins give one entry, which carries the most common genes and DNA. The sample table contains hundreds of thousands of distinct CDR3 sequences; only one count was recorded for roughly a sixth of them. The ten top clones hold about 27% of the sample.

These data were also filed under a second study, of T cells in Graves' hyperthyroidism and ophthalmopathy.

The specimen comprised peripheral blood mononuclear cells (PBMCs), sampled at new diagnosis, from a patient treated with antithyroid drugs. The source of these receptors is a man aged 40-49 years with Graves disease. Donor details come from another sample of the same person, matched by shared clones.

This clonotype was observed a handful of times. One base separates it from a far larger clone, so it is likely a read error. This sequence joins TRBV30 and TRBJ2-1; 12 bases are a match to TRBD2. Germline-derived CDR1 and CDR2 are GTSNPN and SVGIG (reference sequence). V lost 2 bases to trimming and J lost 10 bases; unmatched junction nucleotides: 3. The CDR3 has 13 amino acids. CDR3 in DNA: TGTGCCTGGAGTTTGACTAGCGGGGGCGAGCAGTTCTTC. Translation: CAWSLTSGGEQFF.

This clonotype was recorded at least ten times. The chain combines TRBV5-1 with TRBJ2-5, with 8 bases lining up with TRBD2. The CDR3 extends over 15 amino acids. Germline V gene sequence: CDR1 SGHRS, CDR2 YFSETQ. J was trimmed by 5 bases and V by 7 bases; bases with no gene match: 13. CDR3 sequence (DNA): TGCGCCAGCGGCCCCCTAGGGACTAGAGAGGAGACCCAGTACTTC. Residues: CASGPLGTREETQYF.

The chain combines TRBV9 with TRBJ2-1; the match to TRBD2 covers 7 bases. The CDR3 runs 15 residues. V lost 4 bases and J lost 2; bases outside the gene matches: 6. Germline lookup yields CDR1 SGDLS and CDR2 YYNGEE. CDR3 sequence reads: CASSFAGVPYNEQFF. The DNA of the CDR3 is TGTGCCAGCAGCTTCGCGGGGGTACCCTACAATGAGCAGTTCTTC.

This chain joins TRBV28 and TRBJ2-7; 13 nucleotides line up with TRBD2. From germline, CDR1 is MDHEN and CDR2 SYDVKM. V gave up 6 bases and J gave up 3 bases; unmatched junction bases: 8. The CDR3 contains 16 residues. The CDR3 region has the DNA TGTGCCAGCAGCCGGACTAGCGGGAGTGTCGGCTACGAGCAGTACTTC. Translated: CASSRTSGSVGYEQYF.

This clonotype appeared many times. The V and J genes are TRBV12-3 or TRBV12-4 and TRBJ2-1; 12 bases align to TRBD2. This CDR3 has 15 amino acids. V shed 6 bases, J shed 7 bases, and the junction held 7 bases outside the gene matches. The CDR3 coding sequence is TGTGCCAGCAGAAGGACTAGCGGGGAGTGGAATGAGCAGTTCTTC. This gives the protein CASRRTSGEWNEQFF.

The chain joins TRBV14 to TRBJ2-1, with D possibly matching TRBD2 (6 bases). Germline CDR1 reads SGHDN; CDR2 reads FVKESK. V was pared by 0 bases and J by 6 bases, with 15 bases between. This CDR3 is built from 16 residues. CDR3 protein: CASSQDGWGVFNEQFF. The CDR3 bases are TGTGCCAGCAGCCAAGATGGATGGGGGGTGTTCAATGAGCAGTTCTTC. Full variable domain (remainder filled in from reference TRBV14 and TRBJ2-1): EAGVTQFPSHSVIEKGQTVTLRCDPISGHDNLYWYRRVMGKEIKFLLHFVKESKQDESGMPNNRFLAERTGGTYSTLKVQPAELEDSGVYFCASSQDGWGVFNEQFFGPGTRLTVL.

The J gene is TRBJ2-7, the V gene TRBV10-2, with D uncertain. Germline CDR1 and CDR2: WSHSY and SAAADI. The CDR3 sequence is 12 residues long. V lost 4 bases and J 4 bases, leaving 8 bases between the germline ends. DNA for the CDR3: TGCGCCAGCAGTGCGCCTGGGTACGAGCAGTACTTC. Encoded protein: CASSAPGYEQYF.

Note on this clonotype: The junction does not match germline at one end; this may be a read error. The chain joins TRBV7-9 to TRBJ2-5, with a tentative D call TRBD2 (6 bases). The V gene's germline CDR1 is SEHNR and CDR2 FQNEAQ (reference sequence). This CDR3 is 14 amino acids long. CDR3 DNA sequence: TGTGCCAGCAGCTTAGTGGGAGAGGGACTGAGTGAGTTCTTC. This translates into CASSLVGEGLSEFF.

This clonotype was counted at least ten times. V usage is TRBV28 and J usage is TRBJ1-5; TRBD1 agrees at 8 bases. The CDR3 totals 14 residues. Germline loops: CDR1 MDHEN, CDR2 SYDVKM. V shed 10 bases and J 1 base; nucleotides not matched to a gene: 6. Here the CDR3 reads CATSRTGSNQPQHF. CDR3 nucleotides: TGTGCCACCTCCCGGACAGGGAGCAATCAGCCCCAGCATTTT. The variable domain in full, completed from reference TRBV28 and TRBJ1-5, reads DVKVTQSSRYLVKRTGEKVFLECVQDMDHENMFWYRQDPGLGLRLIYFSYDVKMKEKGDIPEGYSVSREKKERFSLILESASTNQTSMYLCATSRTGSNQPQHFGDGTRLSIL.

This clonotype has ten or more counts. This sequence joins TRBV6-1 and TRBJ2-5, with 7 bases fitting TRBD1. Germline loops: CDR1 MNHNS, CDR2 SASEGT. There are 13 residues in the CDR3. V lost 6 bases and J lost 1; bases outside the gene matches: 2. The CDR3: CASRTGLQETQYF. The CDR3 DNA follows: TGTGCCAGCAGGACAGGGCTCCAAGAGACCCAGTACTTC.

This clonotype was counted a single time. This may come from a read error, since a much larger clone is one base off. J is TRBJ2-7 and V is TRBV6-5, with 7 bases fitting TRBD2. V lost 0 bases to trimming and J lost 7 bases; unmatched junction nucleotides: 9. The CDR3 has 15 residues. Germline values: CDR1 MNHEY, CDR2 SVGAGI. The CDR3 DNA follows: TGTGCCAGCAGTTACTCGGCTAGCGGTTACAATGAGCAGTACTTC. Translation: CASSYSASGYNEQYF.

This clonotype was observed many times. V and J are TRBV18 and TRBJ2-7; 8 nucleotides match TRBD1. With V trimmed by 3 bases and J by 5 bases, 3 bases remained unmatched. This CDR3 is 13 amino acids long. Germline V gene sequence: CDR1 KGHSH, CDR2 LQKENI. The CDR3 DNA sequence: TGTGCCAGCTCACCTGTGGACAGGGACGAGCAGTACTTC. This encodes CASSPVDRDEQYF.

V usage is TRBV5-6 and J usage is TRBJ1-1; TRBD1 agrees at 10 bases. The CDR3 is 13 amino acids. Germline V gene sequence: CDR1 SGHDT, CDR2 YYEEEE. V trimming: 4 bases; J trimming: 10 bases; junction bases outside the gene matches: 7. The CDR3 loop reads CASSPTGGALAFF. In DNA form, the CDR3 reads TGTGCCAGCAGCCCGACAGGGGGCGCATTAGCTTTCTTT. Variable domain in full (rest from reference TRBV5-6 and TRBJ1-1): DAGVTQSPTHLIKTRGQQVTLRCSPKSGHDTVSWYQQALGQGPQFIFQYYEEEERQRGNFPDRFSGHQFPNYSSELNVNALLLGDSALYLCASSPTGGALAFFGQGTRLTVV.

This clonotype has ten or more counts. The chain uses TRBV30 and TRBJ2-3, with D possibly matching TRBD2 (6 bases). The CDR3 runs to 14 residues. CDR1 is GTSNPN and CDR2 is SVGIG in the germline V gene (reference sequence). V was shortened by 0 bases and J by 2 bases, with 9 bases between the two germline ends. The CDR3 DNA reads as TGTGCCTGGAGTGTACTAGCCTTCACAGATACGCAGTATTTT. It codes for CAWSVLAFTDTQYF.

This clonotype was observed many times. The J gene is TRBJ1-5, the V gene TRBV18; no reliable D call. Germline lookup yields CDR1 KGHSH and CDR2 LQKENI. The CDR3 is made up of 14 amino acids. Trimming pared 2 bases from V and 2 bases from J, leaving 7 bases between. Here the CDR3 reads CASSPFPGNQPQHF. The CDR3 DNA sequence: TGTGCCAGCTCACCATTTCCAGGCAATCAGCCCCAGCATTTT. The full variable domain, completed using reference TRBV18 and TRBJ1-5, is NAGVMQNPRHLVRRRGQEARLRCSPMKGHSHVYWYRQLPEEGLKFMVYLQKENIIDESGMPKERFSAEFPKEGPSILRIQQVVRGDSAAYFCASSPFPGNQPQHFGDGTRLSIL.

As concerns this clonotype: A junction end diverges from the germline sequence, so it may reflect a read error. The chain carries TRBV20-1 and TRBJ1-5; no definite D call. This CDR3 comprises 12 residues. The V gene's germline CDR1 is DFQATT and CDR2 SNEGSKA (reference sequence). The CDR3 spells CSAGNSNQPPHF. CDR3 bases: TGCAGTGCTGGAAATAGCAATCAGCCCCCGCATTTT.

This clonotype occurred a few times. As DNA, the CDR3 is TGTGCCTCGGGACTAGCGGTCCAGGATGAGCAGTTCTTC. Translated: CASGLAVQDEQFF. The chain uses TRBV30 and TRBJ2-1; TRBD2 aligns across 11 bases. V shed 7 bases, J shed 8 bases, and the junction held 7 bases outside the gene matches. The CDR3 is made up of 13 amino acids. Per the germline V gene, CDR1 is GTSNPN and CDR2 is SVGIG (reference sequence).

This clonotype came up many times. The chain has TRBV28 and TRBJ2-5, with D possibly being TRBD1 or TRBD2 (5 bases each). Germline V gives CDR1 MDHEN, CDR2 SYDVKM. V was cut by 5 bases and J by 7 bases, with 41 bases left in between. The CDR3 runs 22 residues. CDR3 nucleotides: TGTGCCAGCAGTGTGCGATGGCGCGCCCCGGGACGTACGGTGGTGCGGCTGGGGACCCAGTACTTC. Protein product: CASSVRWRAPGRTVVRLGTQYF. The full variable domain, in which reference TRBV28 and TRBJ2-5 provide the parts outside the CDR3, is DVKVTQSSRYLVKRTGEKVFLECVQDMDHENMFWYRQDPGLGLRLIYFSYDVKMKEKGDIPEGYSVSREKKERFSLILESASTNQTSMYLCASSVRWRAPGRTVVRLGTQYFGPGTRLLVL.

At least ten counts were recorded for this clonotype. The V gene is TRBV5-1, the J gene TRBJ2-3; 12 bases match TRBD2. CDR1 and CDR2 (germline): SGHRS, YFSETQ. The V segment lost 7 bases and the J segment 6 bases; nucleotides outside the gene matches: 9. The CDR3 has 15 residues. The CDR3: CASDKTSGGRDTQYF. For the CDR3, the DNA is TGCGCCAGCGACAAGACTAGCGGGGGTCGGGATACGCAGTATTTT.

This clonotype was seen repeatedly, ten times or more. Written as DNA, the CDR3 is TGTGCCAGCATCGACCGGGGAACTGAAGCTTTCTTT. Translating gives CASIDRGTEAFF. The chain couples TRBV2 to TRBJ1-1; no reliable D call. The V gene's germline CDR1 is SNHLY and CDR2 FYNNEI. The CDR3 has 12 residues. V was pared by 7 bases and J by 5 bases, with 11 bases between.

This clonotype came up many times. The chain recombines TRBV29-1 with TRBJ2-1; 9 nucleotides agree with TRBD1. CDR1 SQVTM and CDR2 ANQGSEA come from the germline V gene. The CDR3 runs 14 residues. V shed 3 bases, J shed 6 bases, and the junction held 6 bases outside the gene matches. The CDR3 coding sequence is TGCAGCGTTGATCCTTGGACAGGGGCCAATGAGCAGTTCTTC. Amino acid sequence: CSVDPWTGANEQFF.

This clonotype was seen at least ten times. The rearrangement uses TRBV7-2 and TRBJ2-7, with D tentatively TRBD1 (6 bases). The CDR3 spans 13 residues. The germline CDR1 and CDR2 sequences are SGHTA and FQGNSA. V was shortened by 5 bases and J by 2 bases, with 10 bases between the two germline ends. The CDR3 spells CASSDGDTYEQYF. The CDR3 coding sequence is TGTGCCAGCAGCGACGGGGACACCTACGAGCAGTACTTC.

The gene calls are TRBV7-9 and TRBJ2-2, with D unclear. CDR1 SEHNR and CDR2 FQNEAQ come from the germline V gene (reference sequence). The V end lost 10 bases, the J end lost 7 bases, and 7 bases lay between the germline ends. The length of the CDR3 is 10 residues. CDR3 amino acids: CANPDGELFF. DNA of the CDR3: TGTGCCAACCCGGACGGGGAGCTGTTTTTT.

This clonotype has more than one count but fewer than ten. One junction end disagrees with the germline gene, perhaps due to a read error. Here the CDR3 reads CVSSFWGNTEAFF. The DNA of the CDR3 is TGTGTCAGCAGCTTCTGGGGGAACACTGAAGCTTTCTTT. The V gene is TRBV7-9, the J gene TRBJ1-1; D remains ambiguous. CDR1 and CDR2 (germline): SEHNR, FQNEAQ (reference sequence). CDR3 size: 13 residues.

Here the CDR3 reads CASSLRGVSGELFF. The CDR3 DNA is TGTGCCAGCAGTTTACGGGGGGTGTCCGGGGAGCTGTTTTTT. The J gene is TRBJ2-2, the V gene TRBV27, with TRBD2 matching over 7 bases. The germline V gene has CDR1 MNHEY and CDR2 SMNVEV (reference sequence). This CDR3 is built from 14 residues. V shed 2 bases and J 6 bases; nucleotides not matched to a gene: 3.

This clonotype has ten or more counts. The CDR3 DNA follows: TGTGCCAGTGTTCCGGGACAGCTTTACAATGAGCAGTTCTTC. It codes for CASVPGQLYNEQFF. The chain is built from TRBV28 and TRBJ2-1; the match to TRBD1 covers 7 bases. Trimming cost V 9 bases and J 4 bases; bases outside gene matches: 9. The CDR3 sequence is 14 residues long. In germline, CDR1 is MDHEN, CDR2 SYDVKM.